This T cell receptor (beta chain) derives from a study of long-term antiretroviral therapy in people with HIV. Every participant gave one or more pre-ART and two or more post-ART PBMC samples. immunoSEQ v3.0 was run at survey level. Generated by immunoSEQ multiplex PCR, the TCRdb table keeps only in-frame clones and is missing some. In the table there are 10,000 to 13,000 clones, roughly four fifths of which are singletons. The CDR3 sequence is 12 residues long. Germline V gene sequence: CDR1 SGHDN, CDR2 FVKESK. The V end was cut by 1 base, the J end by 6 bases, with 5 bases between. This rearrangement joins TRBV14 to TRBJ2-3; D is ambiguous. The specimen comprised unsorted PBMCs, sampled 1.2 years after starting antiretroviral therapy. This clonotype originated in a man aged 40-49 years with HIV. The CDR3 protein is CASSQVGDTQYF. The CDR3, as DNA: TGTGCCAGCAGCCAAGTTGGGGATACGCAGTATTTT.